A single sample is the source of the 19 T cell receptor beta chains below, sequenced in a study of human T cells and chemical hapten exposure (dated by TCRdb to about 2021). Total RNA was extracted from unfractionated whole blood collected in Tempus Blood RNA tubes. During library preparation, unique molecular identifiers were attached to individual cDNA molecules so that TCRs could be counted quantitatively and reproducibly. TCRdb trimmed public reads at Q25 via fastp, called clones via MiXCR and kept in-frame beta chains. Each entry is one CDR3 protein sequence, shown with its most common DNA and genes. The sample records about 120,000 distinct CDR3 sequences, less than 10% of which are singletons. The top ten constitute approximately 1.4% of the sample. Material for sequencing was whole blood. The receptor set was obtained from a human donor in good health. Some clones in this sample may be carry-over from other donors' samples. Donor details come from another sample of the same person, matched by shared clones.

This clonotype has a handful of counts. The chain combines TRBV11-2 with TRBJ2-7, with 9 positions matching TRBD2. The trim removed 1 base at V and 0 bases at J, leaving 7 bases unmatched. The CDR3 totals 17 residues. The germline V gene has CDR1 SGHAT and CDR2 FQNNGV. The CDR3 bases are TGTGCCAGCAGCTTAGCCCCCCGACTAGCGGTCTCCTACGAGCAGTACTTC. Translated: CASSLAPRLAVSYEQYF. The full variable domain, its missing parts supplied by reference TRBV11-2 and TRBJ2-7, is EAGVAQSPRYKIIEKRQSVAFWCNPISGHATLYWYQQILGQGPKLLIQFQNNGVVDDSQLPKDRFSAERLKGVDSTLKIQPAKLEDSAVYLCASSLAPRLAVSYEQYFGPGTRLTVT.

The chain links TRBV13 to TRBJ2-1; no definite D call. This CDR3 spans 13 amino acids. V lost 2 bases to trimming and J lost 7 bases, with 9 bases between them. Germline V lookup: CDR1 PRHDT, CDR2 FYEKMQ (reference sequence). The CDR3 DNA reads TGTGCCAGCAGCTTATATAGTTCGAATGAGCAGTTCTTC. It yields the protein CASSLYSSNEQFF.

Relative to its sample, this clonotype is medium-sized. The J gene is TRBJ2-1, the V gene TRBV6-2 or TRBV6-3, with D possibly matching TRBD2 (6 bases). Germline values: CDR1 MNHEY, CDR2 SVGEGT. The CDR3 has 14 residues. Trimming shortened V by 5 bases and J by 0 bases, and 8 bases separated the two germline ends. In nucleotides, the CDR3 is TGTGCCAGCAGTGGGGGAGGCTCCTACAATGAGCAGTTCTTC. It codes for CASSGGGSYNEQFF.

There are a few counts of this clonotype. The chain is built from TRBV20-1 and TRBJ2-7; possible D gene TRBD1, 6 bases. The germline V gene encodes CDR1 DFQATT and CDR2 SNEGSKA (reference sequence). The V end lost 3 bases, the J end lost 1 base, and 13 bases lay between the germline ends. This CDR3 has 14 amino acids. CDR3 loop: CSARGADSSYEQYF. In DNA, the CDR3 is TGCAGTGCTAGGGGGGCGGACAGTTCCTACGAGCAGTACTTC.

This clonotype occurred a few times. CDR3: CASGGGSEAYSGYTF. The DNA of the CDR3 is TGTGCTAGTGGCGGGGGCTCGGAAGCTTATAGTGGCTACACCTTC. This chain joins TRBV12-5 and TRBJ1-2; tentative D call: TRBD1 (6 bases). Germline lookup yields CDR1 LGHNT and CDR2 FRNRAP. CDR3 length: 15 residues. V was pared by 6 bases and J by 7 bases, with 21 bases between.

This clonotype has ten or more counts. V gene TRBV27 combines with J gene TRBJ2-1, with D possibly being TRBD1 (6 bases). Germline-derived CDR1 and CDR2 are MNHEY and SMNVEV (reference sequence). CDR3 size: 12 residues. The V gene lost 11 bases and the J gene lost 6 bases, with 14 bases spanning the gap. The CDR3 DNA follows: TGTGCCGGTGGGGCAGGGGCCAATGAGCAGTTCTTC. Amino acid sequence: CAGGAGANEQFF.

The chain has TRBV7-9 and TRBJ2-4, with D perhaps TRBD2 (5 bases). The CDR3 length is 14 residues. Looked up from germline, CDR1 is SEHNR and CDR2 is FQNEAQ (reference sequence). The V and J ends lost 3 bases and 2 bases respectively, with 8 bases between them. DNA for the CDR3: TGTGCCAGCAGCTTCACGGGATCCAAAAACATTCAGTACTTC. It codes for CASSFTGSKNIQYF.

For this clonotype: A clone one base away is much larger, so this may be a read error. The V and J genes are TRBV6-6 and TRBJ1-5; possible D gene TRBD1, 5 bases. The closer fit of TRBJ2-3 to the DNA end suggests the J call may be wrong. The germline gives CDR1 MNHNY, CDR2 SVGAGI (reference sequence). This CDR3 contains 13 residues. The CDR3 sequence: CASSKTDDQPQYF. CDR3 bases: TGTGCCAGCAGCAAGACAGACGATCAGCCCCAGTATTTT.

The chain has TRBV7-6 and TRBJ2-3; D remains unclear. Germline V CDR1 and CDR2: SGHVS, FNYEAQ. V lost 1 base and J 4 bases, leaving 12 bases between the germline ends. The CDR3 is 15 amino acids. CDR3 loop: CASSLGATGADTQYF. As DNA, the CDR3 is TGTGCCAGCAGCTTAGGCGCGACTGGGGCAGATACGCAGTATTTT.

The chain links TRBV6-2 or TRBV6-3 to TRBJ1-2; tentative D call: TRBD1 (5 bases). V lost 2 bases to trimming and J lost 6 bases, with 10 bases between them. From germline, CDR1 is MNHEY and CDR2 SVGEGT. The CDR3 totals 13 residues. In nucleotides, the CDR3 is TGTGCCAGCAGTTACCAGGGTCGAGATGGCTACACCTTC. Its translation is CASSYQGRDGYTF.

This clonotype has ten or more counts. The V and J genes are TRBV12-3 or TRBV12-4 and TRBJ1-1, with D perhaps matching TRBD1 (5 bases). The CDR3 sequence is 15 residues long. V lost 3 bases, J lost 7 bases, and 18 bases lay in between. CDR3 bases: TGTGCCAGCAGTTTGCTGGAGTTTATTGACAGTGAAGCTTTCTTT. This gives the protein CASSLLEFIDSEAFF.

This clonotype was seen many times. The chain employs TRBV5-5 and TRBJ1-4, with TRBD1 as a possible D gene (5 bases). Trimming removed 0 bases at V and 3 bases at J, with 12 bases between. The CDR3 runs 16 residues. Looked up from germline, CDR1 is SGHKS and CDR2 is YYEKEE (reference sequence). CDR3 sequence reads: CASSLGGVWANEKLFF. CDR3 nucleotides: TGTGCCAGCAGCTTGGGAGGGGTGTGGGCTAATGAAAAACTGTTTTTT.

This chain connects TRBV29-1 to TRBJ1-1; D gene uncertain. The V and J ends lost 5 bases and 0 bases respectively, with 13 bases between them. The CDR3 consists of 14 residues. Germline lookup yields CDR1 SQVTM and CDR2 ANQGSEA. CDR3 residues: CSVIPRGMNTEAFF. Here the CDR3 DNA reads TGCAGCGTTATACCCCGGGGAATGAACACTGAAGCTTTCTTT.

This clonotype has more than one count but fewer than ten. The rearrangement joins TRBV4-1 to TRBJ1-6; 9 positions agree with TRBD1. Looked up from germline, CDR1 is MGHRA and CDR2 is YSYEKL. The CDR3 totals 19 residues. Trimming removed 0 bases from V and 1 base from J; junction bases left unmatched: 7. This chain's CDR3 is CASSQDRTGQGSYNSPLHF. In DNA, the CDR3 is TGCGCCAGCAGCCAAGATCGTACGGGACAGGGTTCCTATAATTCACCCCTCCACTTT.

V usage is TRBV10-3 and J usage is TRBJ2-1; D perhaps matches TRBD1 (6 bases). V shed 0 bases and J shed 7 bases, with 13 bases lying between them. The germline gives CDR1 ENHRY, CDR2 SYGVKD. The CDR3 covers 15 residues. The CDR3 sequence: CAISESTGLQNEQFF. Here the CDR3 DNA reads TGTGCCATCAGTGAGTCGACAGGACTTCAGAATGAGCAGTTCTTC.

This clonotype has only a few counts. The V call is TRBV25-1, the J call TRBJ2-2, with a tentative D call TRBD2 (5 bases). The V gene lost 3 bases and the J gene lost 3 bases, with 17 bases spanning the gap. This CDR3 contains 17 residues. Germline lookup yields CDR1 MGHDK and CDR2 SYGVNS. The chain's CDR3 is CASSDQPGQDYTGELFF. In DNA form, the CDR3 reads TGTGCCAGCAGTGACCAGCCCGGGCAGGACTACACCGGGGAGCTGTTTTTT. Full variable domain (remainder filled in from reference TRBV25-1 and TRBJ2-2): EADIYQTPRYLVIGTGKKITLECSQTMGHDKMYWYQQDPGMELHLIHYSYGVNSTEKGDLSSESTVSRIRTEHFPLTLESARPSHTSQYLCASSDQPGQDYTGELFFGEGSRLTVL.

This clonotype was counted ten times or more. The V call is TRBV4-1, the J call TRBJ1-2; TRBD1 matches at 7 bases. The V segment lost 6 bases and the J segment 1 base; nucleotides outside the gene matches: 8. Germline V lookup: CDR1 MGHRA, CDR2 YSYEKL. The CDR3 has 15 residues. CDR3 coding DNA: TGCGCCAGCAGAGAACAGGGGACAAATAACTATGGCTACACCTTC. Its translation: CASREQGTNNYGYTF.

The J gene is TRBJ2-1, the V gene TRBV7-8; tentative D call: TRBD1 (6 bases). The CDR3 covers 14 residues. Germline V gene sequence: CDR1 SGHVS, CDR2 FQNEAQ. Trimming cost V 5 bases and J 5 bases, with 13 bases left between them. The CDR3 coding sequence is TGTGCCAGCAGCCAAAACCGGGACAACAATGAGCAGTTCTTC. Its protein is CASSQNRDNNEQFF.

The V and J genes are TRBV4-1 and TRBJ2-6, with TRBD1 matching over 9 bases. After removal of 0 bases from V and 2 bases from J, the junction contained 8 bases not matched to a gene. Germline CDR1 is MGHRA and CDR2 is YSYEKL. This CDR3 comprises 19 residues. The chain's CDR3 is CASSQEWGQGTAGANVLTF. The CDR3 DNA reads TGCGCCAGCAGCCAAGAATGGGGACAGGGTACGGCTGGGGCCAACGTCCTGACTTTC.